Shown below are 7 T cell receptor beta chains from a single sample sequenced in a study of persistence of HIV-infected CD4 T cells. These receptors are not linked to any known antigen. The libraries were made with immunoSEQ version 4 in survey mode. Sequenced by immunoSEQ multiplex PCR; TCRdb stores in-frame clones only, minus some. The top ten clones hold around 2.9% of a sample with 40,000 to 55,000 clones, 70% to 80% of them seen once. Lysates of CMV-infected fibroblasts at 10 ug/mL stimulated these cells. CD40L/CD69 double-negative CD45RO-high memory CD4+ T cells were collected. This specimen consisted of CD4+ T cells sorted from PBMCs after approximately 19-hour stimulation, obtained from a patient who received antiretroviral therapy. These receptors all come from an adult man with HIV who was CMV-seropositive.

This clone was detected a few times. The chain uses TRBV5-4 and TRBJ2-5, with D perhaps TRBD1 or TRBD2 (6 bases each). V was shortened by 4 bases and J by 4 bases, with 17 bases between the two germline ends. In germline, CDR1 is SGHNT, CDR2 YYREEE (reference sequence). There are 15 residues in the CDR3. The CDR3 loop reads CASSVRGEGGETQYF. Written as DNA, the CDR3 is TGTGCCAGCAGCGTCAGAGGAGAGGGGGGAGAGACCCAGTACTTC.

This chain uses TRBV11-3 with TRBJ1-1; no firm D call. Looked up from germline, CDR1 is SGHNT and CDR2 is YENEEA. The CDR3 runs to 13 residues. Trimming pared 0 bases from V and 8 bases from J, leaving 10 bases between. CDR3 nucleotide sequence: TGTGCCAGCAGCTTAGATATAGGCGGCGAAGCTTTCTTT. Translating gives CASSLDIGGEAFF.

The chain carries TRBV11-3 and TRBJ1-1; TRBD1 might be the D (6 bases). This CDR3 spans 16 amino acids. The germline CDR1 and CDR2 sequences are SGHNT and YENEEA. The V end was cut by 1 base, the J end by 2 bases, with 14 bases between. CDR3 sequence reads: CASSLGEGRGNTEAFF. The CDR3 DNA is TGTGCCAGCAGCTTAGGGGAAGGCAGGGGAAACACTGAAGCTTTCTTT. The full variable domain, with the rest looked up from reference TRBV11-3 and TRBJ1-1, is EAGVVQSPRYKIIEKKQPVAFWCNPISGHNTLYWYLQNLGQGPELLIRYENEEAVDDSQLPKDRFSAERLKGVDSTLKIQPAELGDSAVYLCASSLGEGRGNTEAFFGQGTRLTVV.

CDR3 amino acids: CASSIVLGGGGGGQETQYF. The CDR3 region has the DNA TGTGCCAGTAGTATAGTGCTTGGAGGGGGCGGAGGGGGCCAAGAGACCCAGTACTTC. The gene calls are TRBV19 and TRBJ2-5; tentative D call: TRBD1 (7 bases). The CDR3 has 19 residues. The V end was cut by 1 base, the J end by 1 base, with 22 bases between. CDR1 LNHDA and CDR2 SQIVND come from the germline V gene (reference sequence).

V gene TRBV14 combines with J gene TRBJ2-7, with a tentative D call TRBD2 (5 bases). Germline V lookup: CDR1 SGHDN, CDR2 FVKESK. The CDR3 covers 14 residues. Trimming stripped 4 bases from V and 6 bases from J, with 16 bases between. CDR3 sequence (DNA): TGTGCCAGCAGCCCCGGAGGAGTCACCCGCGAGCAGTACTTC. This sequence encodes CASSPGGVTREQYF.

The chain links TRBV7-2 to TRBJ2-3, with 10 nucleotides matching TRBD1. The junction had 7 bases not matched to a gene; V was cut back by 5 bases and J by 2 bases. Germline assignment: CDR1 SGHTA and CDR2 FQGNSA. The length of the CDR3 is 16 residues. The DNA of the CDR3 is TGTGCCAGCAGCCCTGGACAGGGGGTTAACACAGATACGCAGTATTTT. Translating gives CASSPGQGVNTDTQYF.

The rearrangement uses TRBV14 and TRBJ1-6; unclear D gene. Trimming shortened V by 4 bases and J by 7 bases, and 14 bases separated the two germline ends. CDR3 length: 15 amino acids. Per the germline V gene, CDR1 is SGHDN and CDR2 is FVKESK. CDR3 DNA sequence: TGTGCCAGCAGCCGACAAGGACGGAACAATTCACCCCTCCACTTT. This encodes CASSRQGRNNSPLHF. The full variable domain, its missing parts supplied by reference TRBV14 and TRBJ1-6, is EAGVTQFPSHSVIEKGQTVTLRCDPISGHDNLYWYRRVMGKEIKFLLHFVKESKQDESGMPNNRFLAERTGGTYSTLKVQPAELEDSGVYFCASSRQGRNNSPLHFGNGTRLTVT.